This T cell receptor beta chain was sequenced in a study of OX40 agonist ivuxolimab in advanced cancers. Study-level points and caveats: Clonal expansion was among the lowest in partial responders at 0.1-3.0 mg/kg, especially CD8+. CD4+ and CD8+ blood T cells expanded clonally by week 6 at 0.1 to 3.0 mg/kg.

As to this clone: Its antigen is not identified.

Assay: immunoSEQ multiplex PCR; the TCRdb copy retains only in-frame clones and omits some. The top ten clones hold approximately 11% of a sample with about 80,000 clones, about 93% of them seen once. The germline gives CDR1 SGDLS, CDR2 YYNGEE. The CDR3 is made up of 14 amino acids. Trimming at V came to 3 bases and at J to 10 bases, leaving 5 bases not matched to a gene. A history of autoimmune disease or systemic immunosuppression excluded patients. Blood samples were obtained at baseline, cycle 4 day 1, and cycle 7 day 1. The chain is built from TRBV9 and TRBJ2-1, with 12 bases that match TRBD2. Sequences were derived from CD4+ or CD8+ T cells sorted from blood, sampled in a trial of the OX40 agonist ivuxolimab. This TCR was sampled from an adult with an advanced solid tumor such as melanoma, head and neck, liver or kidney cancer. CDR3 coding DNA: TGTGCCAGCAGCGCCGGACTAGCGGGAATCGAGCAGTTCTTC. Translated: CASSAGLAGIEQFF. The variable domain in full, completed from reference TRBV9 and TRBJ2-1, reads DSGVTQTPKHLITATGQRVTLRCSPRSGDLSVYWYQQSLDQGLQFLIQYYNGEERAKGNILERFSAQQFPDLHSELNLSSLELGDSALYFCASSAGLAGIEQFFGPGTRLTVL.